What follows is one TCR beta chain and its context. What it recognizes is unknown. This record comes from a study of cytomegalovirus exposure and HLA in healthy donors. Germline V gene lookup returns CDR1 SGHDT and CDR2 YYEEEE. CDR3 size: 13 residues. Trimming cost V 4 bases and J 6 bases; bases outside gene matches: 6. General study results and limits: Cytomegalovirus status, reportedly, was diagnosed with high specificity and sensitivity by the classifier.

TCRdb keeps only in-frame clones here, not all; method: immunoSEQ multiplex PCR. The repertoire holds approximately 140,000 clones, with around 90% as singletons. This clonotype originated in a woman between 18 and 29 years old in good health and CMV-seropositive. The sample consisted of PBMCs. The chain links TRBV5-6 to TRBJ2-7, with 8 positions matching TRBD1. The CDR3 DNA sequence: TGTGCCAGCAGCCGGGACAGGCTCCGCGAGCAGTACTTC. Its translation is CASSRDRLREQYF.